Given below is one T cell receptor beta chain in context. Study processing details: Amplification from reference gene primers served as the basis for estimated nucleated cell counts. Using immunoSEQ multiplex PCR, the repertoire was profiled, and TCRdb retains in-frame clones only, with some absent. The DNA was the basis for D and trimming; V, J and clone size are from that table. The sample lists 200,000 to 300,000 clones, 65% to 90% occurring once. The CDR3 spans 14 residues. CDR1 and CDR2 (germline): SGHTA, FQGNSA. J was trimmed by 8 bases and V by 4 bases; bases with no gene match: 5. This specimen belongs to a study of blood T cell repertoires in COVID-19. As for the study in general: COVID-19 samples collected from the United States, Italy and Spain covered acute and convalescent phases. PBMCs, B-cell-depleted T cells, or T cells provided the cDNA or gDNA that made up the material.

Sample: peripheral blood. This receptor was taken from a man aged 35 to 55 who had recovered from COVID-19. The chain carries TRBV7-2 and TRBJ2-1; the match to TRBD2 covers 10 bases. CDR3: CASSSSGRAYEQFF. CDR3 DNA: TGTGCCAGCAGCTCGAGCGGGAGGGCCTATGAGCAGTTCTTC.